The rows below give T cell receptor beta chains drawn from one sample of a study of blood T cell repertoires in COVID-19. Repertoires were generated with immunoSEQ multiplex PCR, while TCRdb's copy carries only in-frame clones and drops some. In the table there are roughly 54,000 clones, roughly nine tenths of which are singletons. The sequenced sample consisted of peripheral blood. These receptors all come from a man aged 50 to 59 with acute or convalescent COVID-19. CDR3s include the opening cysteine and the closing phenylalanine or tryptophan. D genes are given only for firm matches. Clone size is shown for a subset of rows, as once, few, many or a class of expanded clone.

v_call	j_call	cdr3_length	d_call	clone_size	cdr3_aa	cdr3_nt
TRBV7-6	TRBJ2-5	12	NA	NA	CASSQVVETQYF	TGTGCCAGCAGTCAGGTTGTAGAGACCCAGTACTTC
TRBV6-5	TRBJ2-5	13	NA	NA	CASSYGQKETQYF	TGTGCCAGCAGTTACGGACAGAAAGAGACCCAGTACTTC
TRBV19	TRBJ2-1	14	NA	NA	CASSPSFPGAEQFF	TGTGCCAGTAGCCCATCCTTCCCGGGAGCTGAGCAGTTCTTC
TRBV21-1	TRBJ1-5	16	NA	NA	CASRLGREQSNQPQHF	TGTGCCAGCCGCCTGGGCAGGGAACAAAGCAATCAGCCCCAGCATTTT
TRBV19	TRBJ1-1	16	TRBD1	NA	CASMGQSDRRNTEAFF	TGTGCCAGTATGGGACAGTCGGACAGACGGAACACTGAAGCTTTCTTT
TRBV27	TRBJ1-1	15	NA	NA	CASTLGGGGDTEAFF	TGTGCCAGCACTTTGGGGGGGGGTGGGGACACTGAAGCTTTCTTT
TRBV19	TRBJ2-1	17	TRBD2	NA	CASSIGSGRFSYNEQFF	TGTGCCAGTAGTATTGGTAGCGGGAGATTTTCCTACAATGAGCAGTTCTTC
TRBV6-5	TRBJ1-3	15	NA	NA	CASSTDRLSGNTIYF	TGTGCCAGCAGTACCGACAGACTCTCTGGAAACACCATATATTTT
TRBV7-2	TRBJ2-7	14	TRBD1	NA	CASSLVGTDTRQYF	TGTGCCAGCAGCTTAGTCGGGACAGACACGAGGCAGTACTTC
TRBV9	TRBJ1-3	17	TRBD1	NA	CASSVGTAFSSGNTIYF	TGTGCCAGCAGCGTCGGGACAGCTTTTAGCTCTGGAAACACCATATATTTT
TRBV27	TRBJ2-7	14	TRBD2	NA	CASSWTSGSYEQYF	TGTGCCAGCAGTTGGACTAGCGGCTCCTACGAGCAGTACTTC
TRBV29-1	TRBJ1-5	14	TRBD1	NA	CSVETGNSNQPQHF	TGCAGCGTTGAGACAGGGAATAGCAATCAGCCCCAGCATTTT
TRBV28	TRBJ2-7	16	NA	once	CASSPPRLGSSYEQYF	TGTGCCAGCAGCCCGCCGCGACTAGGATCCTCCTACGAGCAGTACTTC
TRBV11-2	TRBJ1-1	13	TRBD1	few	CASSFGQDTEAFF	TGTGCCAGCAGCTTCGGACAGGACACTGAAGCTTTCTTT
TRBV6-4	TRBJ2-1	13	NA	NA	CASSAGSYNEQFF	TGTGCCAGCAGTGCGGGCTCCTACAATGAGCAGTTCTTC
TRBV30	TRBJ2-7	12	TRBD1	NA	CAWTSGGAVQYF	TGTGCCTGGACCTCAGGGGGCGCGGTGCAGTACTTC
TRBV5-4	TRBJ1-3	16	NA	NA	CASSLVSSGSRNTIYF	TGTGCCAGCAGCTTGGTTAGCAGTGGTTCCCGAAACACCATATATTTT
TRBV19	TRBJ1-2	17	NA	NA	CASTPRAWGLANYGYTF	TGTGCCAGTACCCCCAGGGCGTGGGGTTTAGCTAACTATGGCTACACCTTC
TRBV19	TRBJ2-1	16	TRBD2	NA	CASSNRGGTGPNEQFF	TGTGCCAGTAGTAACCGGGGGGGTACCGGGCCCAATGAGCAGTTCTTC
TRBV19	TRBJ1-1	14	NA	NA	CASSIEGGTPEAFF	TGTGCCAGTAGTATAGAAGGAGGGACCCCCGAAGCTTTCTTT
TRBV7-9	TRBJ1-1	13	NA	NA	CASSLEGDTEAFF	TGTGCCAGCAGCTTAGAGGGGGACACTGAAGCTTTCTTT
TRBV7-9	TRBJ2-1	14	NA	NA	CASSSSAVESEQFF	TGTGCCAGCAGCTCCTCAGCGGTCGAAAGTGAGCAGTTCTTC
TRBV27	TRBJ2-1	16	NA	NA	CASSLSSYSSYNEQFF	TGTGCCAGCAGTTTATCGTCCTACAGCTCCTACAATGAGCAGTTCTTC
TRBV3-1/TRBV3-2	TRBJ2-7	14	TRBD2	NA	CASSKAGESYEQYF	TGTGCCAGCAGTAAAGCGGGAGAGTCCTACGAGCAGTACTTC
TRBV7-9	TRBJ1-1	16	NA	NA	CASSPVRGTGDTEAFF	TGTGCCAGCAGCCCAGTCCGAGGGACTGGGGACACTGAAGCTTTCTTT
TRBV7-9	TRBJ1-1	13	NA	NA	CASSLGLDTEAFF	TGTGCCAGCAGCTTAGGTCTCGACACTGAAGCTTTCTTT
TRBV5-1	TRBJ2-1	14	TRBD2	NA	CASRWTSTVNEQFF	TGCGCCAGCCGCTGGACTAGTACGGTCAATGAGCAGTTCTTC
TRBV19	TRBJ2-3	16	NA	NA	CASSQEGQVRTDTQYF	TGTGCCAGTAGTCAAGAAGGTCAGGTCCGCACAGATACGCAGTATTTT
TRBV4-2	TRBJ2-6	17	NA	NA	CASSQLTGLSGANVLTF	TGTGCCAGCAGCCAACTTACAGGTCTCTCTGGGGCCAACGTCCTGACTTTC
TRBV27	TRBJ2-1	16	NA	once	CASSFLETTTYNEQFF	TGTGCCAGCAGTTTCCTCGAGACTACAACCTACAATGAGCAGTTCTTC
TRBV4-1	TRBJ2-4	19	NA	NA	CASSQDPGGDTLAKNIQYF	TGCGCCAGCAGCCAAGATCCAGGAGGAGATACACTAGCCAAAAACATTCAGTACTTC
TRBV7-8	TRBJ1-2	18	TRBD1	NA	CASSLVILTTGRYYGYTF	TGTGCCAGCAGCTTAGTGATCCTAACGACAGGGAGGTACTATGGCTACACCTTC
TRBV9	TRBJ1-1	15	TRBD1	NA	CASSAPTGANTEAFF	TGTGCCAGCAGCGCACCAACAGGGGCGAACACTGAAGCTTTCTTT
TRBV25-1	TRBJ2-2	14	TRBD2	NA	CASSVREGTGELFF	TGTGCCAGCAGTGTCCGGGAGGGCACCGGGGAGCTGTTTTTT
TRBV15	TRBJ1-4	14	NA	NA	CATSRGRSNEKLFF	TGTGCCACCAGCAGAGGCAGGTCTAATGAAAAACTGTTTTTT
TRBV5-1	TRBJ2-7	13	NA	NA	CASSAFQAYEQYF	TGCGCCAGCAGCGCGTTCCAAGCCTACGAGCAGTACTTC
TRBV6-2/TRBV6-3	TRBJ2-7	20	TRBD2	NA	CASSYSSGSGLEREIYEQYF	TGTGCCAGCAGTTACTCGTCGGGGTCAGGTCTAGAGCGGGAGATCTACGAGCAGTACTTC
TRBV29-1	TRBJ2-7	12	NA	NA	CSVEHQSYEQYF	TGCAGCGTTGAACACCAGTCCTACGAGCAGTACTTC
TRBV19	TRBJ2-1	14	NA	NA	CASSIGAFGNAQFF	TGTGCCAGTAGTATAGGGGCCTTCGGGAATGCGCAGTTCTTC